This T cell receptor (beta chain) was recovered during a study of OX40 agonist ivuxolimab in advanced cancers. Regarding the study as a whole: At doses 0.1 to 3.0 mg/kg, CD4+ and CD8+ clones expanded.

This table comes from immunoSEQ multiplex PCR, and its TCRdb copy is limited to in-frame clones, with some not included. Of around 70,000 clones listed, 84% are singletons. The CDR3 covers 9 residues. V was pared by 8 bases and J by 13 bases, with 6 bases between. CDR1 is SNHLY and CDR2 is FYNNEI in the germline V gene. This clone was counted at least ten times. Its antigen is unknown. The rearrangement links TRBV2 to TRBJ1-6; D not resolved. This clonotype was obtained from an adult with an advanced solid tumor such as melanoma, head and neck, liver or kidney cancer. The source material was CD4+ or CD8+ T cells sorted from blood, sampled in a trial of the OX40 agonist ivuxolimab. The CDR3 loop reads CASESPLHF. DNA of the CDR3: TGTGCCAGCGAGTCCCCCCTCCACTTT.